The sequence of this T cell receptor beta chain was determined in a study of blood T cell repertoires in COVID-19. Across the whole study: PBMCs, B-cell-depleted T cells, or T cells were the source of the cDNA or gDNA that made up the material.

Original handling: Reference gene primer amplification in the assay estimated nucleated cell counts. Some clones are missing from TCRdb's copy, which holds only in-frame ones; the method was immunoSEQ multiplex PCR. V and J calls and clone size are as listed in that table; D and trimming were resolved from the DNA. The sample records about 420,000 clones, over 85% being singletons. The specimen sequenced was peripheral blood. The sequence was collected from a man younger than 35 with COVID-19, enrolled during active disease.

CDR3 DNA: TGTGTCAGAAGCTTAGTTGGGGGACTAGCGGGTCGCGGTGAGCAGTTCTTC. Amino acid sequence: CVRSLVGGLAGRGEQFF. This rearrangement joins TRBV7-5 to TRBJ2-1; the D call in the table, TRBD2, was not verified against the DNA. TRBV7-5 is a recognized pseudogene. The CDR3 has 17 amino acids.